This TCR beta chain was recovered during a study of blood T cells in healthy people across ages. General study results and limits: TCR beta diversity correlated strongly with naive T cell percentage.

A J-beta primer mix and a sample-barcoded 5' primer were used in a second PCR of roughly 6 to 11 cycles. CDR3-containing paired-end reads numbering at least 2.5 million came from each sample. TCRdb re-called the 5' RACE reads with MiXCR, one entry per CDR3 protein. Of about 800,000 distinct CDR3 sequences in the sample, around 25% were seen once. The CDR3 length is 14 residues. Trimming stripped 3 bases from V and 8 bases from J, with 13 bases between. Germline V lookup: CDR1 LNHNV, CDR2 YYDKDF (reference sequence). To note about this clonotype: The antigen remains unidentified.

These same records also appear under a second study, on T cells of mothers and their children.

The gene calls are TRBV15 and TRBJ1-4; tentative D call: TRBD1 (6 bases). The sample taken for sequencing was blood. The clonotype comes from a boy aged 10-17 years in good health. The DNA of the CDR3 is TGTGCCACCAGCAGTATGGGGGCTGGCGAAAAACTGTTTTTT. Translated: CATSSMGAGEKLFF.